This is a list of T cell receptor beta chains from one sample in a study of blood T cell repertoires in COVID-19. The table came from immunoSEQ multiplex PCR; TCRdb's copy has only in-frame clones and leaves some out. The sample holds hundreds of thousands of clones, approximately 90% seen once. Sequenced: PBMCs or T cells enriched from blood (not recorded which). The receptors come from a man aged 25-40 years who had recovered from COVID-19. The CDR3 runs from the conserved cysteine through the conserved F or W. Some rows have no size entry. The others give once, few or many, or a class for an expanded clone.

len	v_gene	j_gene	abundance	CDR3aa
14	TRBV6-5	TRBJ1-2	.	CASSYSQGGYGYTF
14	TRBV3-1/TRBV3-2	TRBJ1-5	.	CASSQGGLNQPQHF
15	TRBV5-1	TRBJ1-2	.	CASSLLKGEVSGYTF
17	TRBV28	TRBJ1-5	.	CASSSGTGVVSNQPQHF
14	TRBV10-3	TRBJ1-1	.	CAIREQGGTTEAFF
16	TRBV30	TRBJ2-6	once	CAWRVAGGRGANVLTF
17	TRBV7-9	TRBJ2-5	.	CASSPGTSGRAQETQYF
14	TRBV25-1	TRBJ1-1	.	CASSELQGNTEAFF
14	TRBV4-1	TRBJ1-1	.	CASSQRGLGTEAFF
12	TRBV9	TRBJ1-3	.	CASSPSGNTIYF
15	TRBV19	TRBJ2-7	once	CASSGTSGRYYEQYF
15	TRBV6-4	TRBJ2-5	.	CASSPGQGVGETQYF
14	TRBV6-5	TRBJ1-4	few	CASSYQGREGKLFF
16	TRBV29-1	TRBJ2-3	.	CSVDFVERGTADTQYF
15	TRBV5-1	TRBJ2-3	.	CASSGGLAGTDTQYF
13	TRBV11-2	TRBJ1-1	few	CASSLGTEFEAFF
13	TRBV15	TRBJ1-3	.	CATSRDERNTIYF
19	TRBV7-8	TRBJ2-1	.	CASSHPRPVGLAGEYEQFF
18	TRBV4-2	TRBJ2-1	.	CASSQAALWGGSYNEQFF
11	TRBV2	TRBJ2-3	.	CASSYIDTQYF
11	TRBV5-1	TRBJ2-7	.	CASSSNYEQYF
10	TRBV30	TRBJ1-1	.	CAWGQGQAFF
16	TRBV7-2	TRBJ2-3	once	CASSLTSGYSTDTQYF
13	TRBV4-1	TRBJ2-1	.	CASSQFSGPEQFF
13	TRBV5-4	TRBJ2-1	.	CASRAGTRDEQFF
11	TRBV30	TRBJ2-7	.	CAWRETYEQYF
16	TRBV5-1	TRBJ1-1	.	CASSLQAGSVTTEAFF
17	TRBV11-2	TRBJ2-2	.	CASSLEASGGRTGELFF
14	TRBV30	TRBJ2-7	.	CAWSVLGFPYEQYF
14	TRBV7-9	TRBJ2-7	.	CASRSGTGGNEQYF
13	TRBV2	TRBJ2-7	.	CATGTGSTYEQYF
14	TRBV7-2	TRBJ1-6	.	CASRATVNNSPLHF
15	TRBV27	TRBJ1-2	.	CASSHSVGQAGGYTF
16	TRBV4-1	TRBJ2-2	.	CASSQIGPSGTGELFF
16	TRBV5-4	TRBJ1-6	.	CASSPQRTGFNSPLHF
16	TRBV6-1	TRBJ1-2	.	CASSEASVWDSYGYTF
15	TRBV6-5	TRBJ2-3	.	CASSYQVGGTDTQYF
15	TRBV5-8	TRBJ1-5	.	CASSSGTGGSQPQHF
13	TRBV19	TRBJ1-5	.	CASHGTVSQPQHF
17	TRBV13	TRBJ2-1	once	CASSLRFGSGPYNEQFF
14	TRBV9	TRBJ2-5	.	CASSYRGLEETQYF
15	TRBV9	TRBJ2-2	.	CASSTGLQGAGELFF
17	TRBV9	TRBJ2-2	.	CASSVTPGSPDTGELFF
15	TRBV25-1	TRBJ1-1	.	CASSETGRLNTEAFF
16	TRBV5-8	TRBJ2-5	.	CASSLVKLAYQETQYF
16	TRBV6-1	TRBJ1-2	.	CASSDPGQLSYYGYTF
14	TRBV2	TRBJ2-3	.	CASKSGWGTDTQYF
13	TRBV7-8	TRBJ1-3	.	CASRGGSGNTIYF
16	TRBV15	TRBJ1-2	few	CATSRDGTGGNYGYTF
17	TRBV28	TRBJ2-1	.	CASSVSDGTSAAIDQFF
15	TRBV7-9	TRBJ2-7	few	CASSLLAGGGYEQYF
13	TRBV27	TRBJ2-5	.	CASARDRGKTQYF
17	TRBV11-3	TRBJ2-3	.	CASSSTFGEGGTDTQYF
16	TRBV24-1	TRBJ2-3	.	CATSDPGTGSTDTQYF
13	TRBV12-3/TRBV12-4	TRBJ2-7	.	CASSHRGTYEQYF
14	TRBV4-3	TRBJ2-2	once	CASSPGQGIGELFF
15	TRBV4-1	TRBJ1-2	once	CASSQVERGKYGYTF
13	TRBV5-1	TRBJ1-4	.	CATATGLGEKLFF